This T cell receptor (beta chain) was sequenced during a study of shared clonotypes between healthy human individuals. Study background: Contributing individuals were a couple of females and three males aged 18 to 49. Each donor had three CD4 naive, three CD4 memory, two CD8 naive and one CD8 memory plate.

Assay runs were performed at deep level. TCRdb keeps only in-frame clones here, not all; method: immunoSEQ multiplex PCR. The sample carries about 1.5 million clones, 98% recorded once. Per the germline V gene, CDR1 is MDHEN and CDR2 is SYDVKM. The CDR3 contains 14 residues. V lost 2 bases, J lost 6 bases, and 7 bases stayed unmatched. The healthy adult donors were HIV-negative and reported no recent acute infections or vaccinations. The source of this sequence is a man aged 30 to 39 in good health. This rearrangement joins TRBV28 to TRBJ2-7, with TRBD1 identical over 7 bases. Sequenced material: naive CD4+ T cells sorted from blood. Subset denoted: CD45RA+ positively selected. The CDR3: CASSLRQGVSEQYF. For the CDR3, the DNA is TGTGCCAGCAGTTTACGGCAGGGGGTAAGCGAGCAGTACTTC.